Below, one TCR beta chain is given with its context. Its target is unknown. The data were taken from a study of T-cell memory formation after mild COVID-19. Across the whole study: Largely donor-specific sequence clusters came from two donors.

After 5'RACE with constant-segment primers, TCR alpha and TCR beta cDNA libraries carrying sample barcodes and UMIs were obtained. TCRdb re-analysed the 5' RACE reads in MiXCR, keeping a single row per CDR3 protein. Among hundreds of thousands of distinct CDR3 sequences listed, over 15% were seen once. Study results and limitations: Pre-infection memory showed some responding clones, and this suggested that cross-reactive memory joined.

The specimen was PBMCs or a T cell subset sorted from them (not recorded which). The clonotype was recovered from a young man who had mild COVID-19 (a few samples of this study predate the infection). Cell type and time point are not known.

The CDR3 is CASSRATYGYTF. CDR3 sequence (DNA): TGTGCCAGTAGTAGGGCAACGTACGGCTACACCTTC. This chain links TRBV19 with TRBJ1-2, with D unclear. Germline V gene data show CDR1 as LNHDA and CDR2 as SQIVND (reference sequence). There are 12 residues in the CDR3. V lost 4 bases, J lost 8 bases, and 11 bases lay in between.